The clone carrying this T cell receptor beta chain was counted between two and nine times. What it binds is not known. PCR involved 60 Vbeta and 13 Jbeta primers. TCRdb keeps only in-frame clones here, not all; method: immunoSEQ multiplex PCR. The table shows approximately 120,000 clones, with more than 70% occurring only once. Germline lookup yields CDR1 SGDLS and CDR2 YYNGEE. This CDR3 region has 14 residues. V lost 0 bases and J lost 1, with 7 bases in between. This specimen comes from a study of cytomegalovirus exposure and HLA in healthy donors. For the study at large: An analysis done earlier identified some 120 million unique TCR beta sequences from 190 million or so T cells.

Study-wide results and caveats: In a later analysis, a missense DCLRE1C variant was linked to TCR beta V- and J-gene trimming. Sequencing artifact likely explains a cluster of highly shared sequence variants. Reported performance of the classifier showed diagnosis of cytomegalovirus status with high specificity and sensitivity.

Specimen: PBMCs. The TCR originated in a woman aged 25-40 years in good health and CMV-seropositive. V usage is TRBV9 and J usage is TRBJ1-1; D is undetermined. The CDR3 loop is CASSVEGGNTEAFF. DNA for the CDR3: TGTGCCAGCAGCGTAGAAGGAGGGAACACTGAAGCTTTCTTT.